Shown below are 20 T cell receptor beta chains from a single sample sequenced in a study of cytomegalovirus exposure and HLA in healthy donors. Profiled with immunoSEQ multiplex PCR; TCRdb holds only in-frame clones, not every one. The sample shows approximately 300,000 clones, roughly nine tenths of them seen only once. Sequences were obtained from PBMCs. These receptors all stem from a woman under 40 in good health and CMV-seropositive.

This clone came up once. This rearrangement joins TRBV30 to TRBJ1-4, with D possibly TRBD1 on 6 matching bases. The CDR3 length is 13 residues. The V end was cut by 3 bases, the J end by 5 bases, with 10 bases between. CDR1 and CDR2 from the germline V gene are GTSNPN and SVGIG (reference sequence). CDR3 DNA: TGTGCCTGGAGGGGTCAGGGGAATGAAAAACTGTTTTTT. Translation: CAWRGQGNEKLFF.

This clone was detected only once. The rearrangement joins TRBV5-5 to TRBJ2-7; D unresolved. Germline V lookup: CDR1 SGHKS, CDR2 YYEKEE (reference sequence). The CDR3 runs to 13 residues. V was shortened by 0 bases and J by 0 bases, with 4 bases between the two germline ends. CDR3 bases: TGTGCCAGCAGCTTGGCACTCTCCTACGAGCAGTACTTC. Its translation is CASSLALSYEQYF.

V and J are TRBV29-1 and TRBJ2-1; possible D gene TRBD2, 5 bases. V was cut by 1 base and J by 4 bases, with 17 bases left in between. The CDR3 extends over 16 amino acids. The germline CDR1 and CDR2 sequences are SQVTM and ANQGSEA. The CDR3 coding sequence is TGCAGCGTTGAAGGAGGGAGAGGAATTAGTTACAATGAGCAGTTCTTC. This translates into CSVEGGRGISYNEQFF.

The chain is built from TRBV27 and TRBJ2-3, with D perhaps TRBD2 (6 bases). Germline V CDR1 and CDR2: MNHEY, SMNVEV (reference sequence). With 2 bases removed from V and 6 bases from J, the gap between germline ends came to 9 bases. This CDR3 contains 13 residues. This chain's CDR3 is CASSLGGLDTQYF. DNA for the CDR3: TGTGCCAGCAGTTTAGGGGGGTTGGATACGCAGTATTTT.

This sequence joins TRBV18 and TRBJ2-1; the match to TRBD1 covers 7 bases. Germline CDR1 and CDR2: KGHSH and LQKENI. The CDR3 runs to 18 residues. The trim removed 1 base at V and 8 bases at J, leaving 17 bases unmatched. The CDR3 DNA follows: TGTGCCAGCTCACCACGTCGATCCGGGACAGAAGTAGGTGATGAGCAGTTCTTC. Its protein product is CASSPRRSGTEVGDEQFF. Looking up the rest from reference TRBV18 and TRBJ2-1 gives the full variable domain: NAGVMQNPRHLVRRRGQEARLRCSPMKGHSHVYWYRQLPEEGLKFMVYLQKENIIDESGMPKERFSAEFPKEGPSILRIQQVVRGDSAAYFCASSPRRSGTEVGDEQFFGPGTRLTVL.

This chain uses TRBV5-1 with TRBJ2-7, with TRBD2 matching over 8 bases. Germline lookup yields CDR1 SGHRS and CDR2 YFSETQ. V dropped 3 bases and J dropped 4; count of bases not matched to a gene: 15. The CDR3 extends over 17 amino acids. In DNA, the CDR3 is TGCGCCAGCAGCTCATCGGGGCGGGAGGCTTCTTTTTACGAGCAGTACTTC. Translation gives CASSSSGREASFYEQYF. The full variable domain, completed using reference TRBV5-1 and TRBJ2-7, is KAGVTQTPRYLIKTRGQQVTLSCSPISGHRSVSWYQQTPGQGLQFLFEYFSETQRNKGNFPGRFSGRQFSNSRSEMNVSTLELGDSALYLCASSSSGREASFYEQYFGPGTRLTVT.

This clone came up once. The junction departs from the called germline gene at one end, perhaps through a read error. This chain joins TRBV6-5 and TRBJ2-7; no clear D. The CDR3 covers 15 residues. From germline, CDR1 is MNHEY and CDR2 SVGAGI. In DNA, the CDR3 is TGTGCCAGCAGTCACTCCCTAGGGCCCTTATACGAGCAGTACTTC. It yields the protein CASSHSLGPLYEQYF.

The chain couples TRBV6-5 to TRBJ1-5; tentatively, D is TRBD1 (6 bases). Germline-derived CDR1 and CDR2 are MNHEY and SVGAGI. V dropped 6 bases and J dropped 0 bases, with 9 bases sitting between them. The CDR3 is made up of 14 amino acids. CDR3 coding DNA: TGTGCCAGCAGACAGGGTTATAGCAATCAGCCCCAGCATTTT. This codes for CASRQGYSNQPQHF.

The rearrangement links TRBV7-6 to TRBJ2-4; TRBD2 matches at 10 bases. CDR3 length: 17 residues. Germline CDR1 and CDR2: SGHVS and FNYEAQ. V was pared by 1 base and J by 2 bases, with 5 bases of the junction left unmatched. The CDR3 DNA follows: TGTGCCAGCAGCTTAGATCAAGCGGGGGGGCCCAAAAACATTCAGTACTTC. This codes for CASSLDQAGGPKNIQYF. Full variable domain (rest looked up from reference TRBV7-6 and TRBJ2-4): GAGVSQSPRYKVTKRGQDVALRCDPISGHVSLYWYRQALGQGPEFLTYFNYEAQQDKSGLPNDRFSAERPEGSISTLTIQRTEQRDSAMYRCASSLDQAGGPKNIQYFGAGTRLSVL.

The chain links TRBV15 to TRBJ2-1, with D perhaps being TRBD1 or TRBD2 (5 bases each). This CDR3 has 17 residues. Trimming pared 1 base from V and 7 bases from J, leaving 20 bases between. Per the germline V gene, CDR1 is LNHNV and CDR2 is YYDKDF (reference sequence). CDR3 protein: CATSRGGGAGVWNEQFF. The CDR3 DNA sequence: TGTGCCACCAGCAGAGGGGGTGGGGCGGGTGTTTGGAATGAGCAGTTCTTC.

The rearrangement uses TRBV7-8 and TRBJ1-1; D gene uncertain. CDR3 length: 16 residues. V lost 2 bases to trimming and J lost 1 base, with 14 bases between them. CDR1 SGHVS and CDR2 FQNEAQ come from the germline V gene. The CDR3 sequence is CASSLFRSGENTEAFF. The CDR3 DNA reads as TGTGCCAGCAGCTTATTTCGTTCTGGGGAGAACACTGAAGCTTTCTTT.

The chain links TRBV9 to TRBJ2-7; perhaps TRBD2 as D (5 bases). CDR3 length: 14 residues. Germline V gene sequence: CDR1 SGDLS, CDR2 YYNGEE. V lost 4 bases to trimming and J lost 3 bases, with 14 bases between them. The CDR3 sequence: CASSPHQDYYEQYF. CDR3 nucleotide sequence: TGTGCCAGCAGCCCCCACCAAGACTACTACGAGCAGTACTTC.

This chain joins TRBV5-1 and TRBJ2-7; weak D call: TRBD1 (6 bases). V was cut by 6 bases and J by 5 bases, with 18 bases left in between. Germline assignment: CDR1 SGHRS and CDR2 YFSETQ. This CDR3 is built from 14 residues. The CDR3 region has the DNA TGCGCCAGCACAGAGGGGACACAGAAAAACGAGCAGTACTTC. Translating it yields CASTEGTQKNEQYF.

The V and J genes are TRBV4-2 and TRBJ2-7; 8 bases agree with TRBD2. The CDR3 has 16 amino acids. Germline CDR1 reads LGHNA; CDR2 reads YNFKEQ. After removal of 0 bases from V and 4 bases from J, the junction contained 8 bases not matched to a gene. The CDR3 region has the DNA TGTGCCAGCAGCCAAGATCTGGGGCGGGGGGAGTACGAGCAGTACTTC. Translating it yields CASSQDLGRGEYEQYF.

The gene calls are TRBV6-6 and TRBJ2-1; perhaps TRBD2 as D (6 bases). Per the germline V gene, CDR1 is MNHNY and CDR2 is SVGAGI (reference sequence). The CDR3 extends over 14 amino acids. V gave up 5 bases and J gave up 0 bases, with 8 bases separating them. This CDR3 is CASSRDSSYNEQFF. The CDR3 coding sequence is TGTGCCAGCAGTCGGGACTCCTCCTACAATGAGCAGTTCTTC.

J is TRBJ2-7 and V is TRBV5-1; 9 bases agree with TRBD1. V lost 0 bases and J lost 6; bases outside the gene matches: 7. CDR1 is SGHRS, CDR2 YFSETQ, per germline. This CDR3 spans 15 amino acids. The CDR3 region is CASSLGKQGASEQYF. CDR3 nucleotide sequence: TGCGCCAGCAGCTTGGGGAAACAGGGGGCATCCGAGCAGTACTTC.

This chain links TRBV29-1 with TRBJ2-1; D might be TRBD1 or TRBD2, each matching 6 bases. Germline values: CDR1 SQVTM, CDR2 ANQGSEA. The V gene lost 4 bases and the J gene lost 5 bases, with 9 bases spanning the gap. The CDR3 runs 12 residues. This chain's CDR3 is CSVGGADNEQFF. CDR3 DNA: TGCAGCGTTGGGGGGGCCGACAATGAGCAGTTCTTC.

V usage is TRBV27 and J usage is TRBJ1-4, with 9 bases identical to TRBD1. CDR3 size: 16 residues. J was trimmed by 6 bases and V by 5 bases; bases with no gene match: 10. Germline CDR1 reads MNHEY; CDR2 reads SMNVEV (reference sequence). Written as DNA, the CDR3 is TGTGCCAGCAGTCCCTACAGGGGGCGAATCGATGAAAAACTGTTTTTT. This codes for CASSPYRGRIDEKLFF.

This chain uses TRBV27 with TRBJ2-7, with unresolved D. The germline V gene encodes CDR1 MNHEY and CDR2 SMNVEV (reference sequence). The CDR3 is 14 amino acids. Trimming took off 7 bases at V and 1 base at J, with 14 bases between the two ends. CDR3 amino acids: CASTQLGKSYEQYF. The CDR3 DNA is TGTGCCAGCACCCAGCTGGGAAAATCCTACGAGCAGTACTTC.

In the case of this clone: The same CDR3 also results from other DNA sequences found in this sample. The gene calls are TRBV9 and TRBJ1-2; D gene uncertain. The CDR3 extends over 12 amino acids. CDR1 and CDR2 (germline): SGDLS, YYNGEE. Trimming took 3 bases from V and 4 from J, leaving 7 bases between them. The DNA for the CDR3 is TGTGCCAGCAGCGGAACCATCTATGGCTACACCTTC. Protein product: CASSGTIYGYTF.